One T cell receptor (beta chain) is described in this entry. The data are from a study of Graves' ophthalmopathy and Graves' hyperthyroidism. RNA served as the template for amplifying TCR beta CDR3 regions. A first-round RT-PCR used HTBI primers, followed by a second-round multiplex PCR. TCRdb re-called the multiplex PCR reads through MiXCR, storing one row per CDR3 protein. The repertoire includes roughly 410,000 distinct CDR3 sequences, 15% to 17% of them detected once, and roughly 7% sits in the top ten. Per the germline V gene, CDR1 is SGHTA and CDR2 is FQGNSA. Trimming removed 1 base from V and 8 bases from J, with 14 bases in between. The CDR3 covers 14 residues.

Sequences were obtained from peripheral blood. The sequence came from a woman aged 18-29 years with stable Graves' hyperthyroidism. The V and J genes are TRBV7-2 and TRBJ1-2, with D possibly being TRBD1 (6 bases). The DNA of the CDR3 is TGTGCCAGCAGCTTAGACAGGGCGGGTGGCGGCTACACCTTC. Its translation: CASSLDRAGGGYTF.